This T cell receptor beta chain is from a study of early T cells in non-severe SARS-CoV-2 infection. The CDR3 length is 14 residues. V dropped 7 bases and J dropped 4; count of bases not matched to a gene: 4. Germline loops: CDR1 ENHRY, CDR2 SYGVKD. This clonotype showed up just a few times. TCRdb re-derived calls from the 5' RACE reads in MiXCR, one entry per CDR3 protein. The sample includes 68,000 or so distinct CDR3 sequences, around 9.9% of them seen just once. The chain couples TRBV10-3 to TRBJ2-2; 9 bases fit TRBD2. The TCR sequence derives from an adult who was a healthcare worker with PCR-confirmed SARS-CoV-2 infection or an uninfected control (not recorded which). Material for sequencing was whole blood. CDR3: CAINRREGTGELFF. The CDR3, as DNA: TGTGCCATCAATCGGCGGGAGGGCACCGGGGAGCTGTTTTTT.